This entry is about one T cell receptor (beta chain). The CDR3 length is 16 residues. Trimming cost V 0 bases and J 3 bases, with 12 bases left between them. Germline-derived CDR1 and CDR2 are SGDLS and YYNGEE. Per the original methods: The assay estimated nucleated cells by amplifying reference gene primers. Some clones are missing from TCRdb's copy, which holds only in-frame ones; the method was immunoSEQ multiplex PCR. That table supplies the V and J calls and clone size; D and trimming were determined from the DNA. The table has 90,000 to 100,000 clones, approximately 84% seen once. This record comes from a study of blood T cell repertoires in COVID-19. Study-level background: The cDNA or gDNA used as material had been derived from T cells, B-cell-depleted T cells, or PBMCs.

This chain links TRBV9 with TRBJ1-4, with D possibly matching TRBD1 (5 bases). The origin of this receptor is a man between 60 and 70 years old with acute or convalescent COVID-19. The specimen was peripheral blood. CDR3 bases: TGTGCCAGCAGCGTAGGAGTAAAGGGGTCTAATGAAAAACTGTTTTTT. Translating gives CASSVGVKGSNEKLFF.